This T cell receptor beta chain stems from a study of cytomegalovirus exposure and HLA in healthy donors. Study in general: Genotyping showed approximately 81% of 398 donors falling in the Caucasian-associated ancestry cluster.

Regarding the study as a whole: Some public TCRs appeared in many individuals, while most sequences were rare. With later analysis, a missense DCLRE1C variant became linked to TCR beta V- and J-gene trimming. Most of the CMV-associated TCR beta chains (in a later analysis) appeared to be HLA-restricted.

The CDR3 spans 15 residues. Trimming took 6 bases from V and 7 from J, leaving 19 bases between them. The germline gives CDR1 KGHSH, CDR2 LQKENI. A remark on this clone: Its specificity is unknown.

The primer mix had 60 Vbeta and 13 Jbeta primers. Produced via immunoSEQ multiplex PCR; TCRdb's table is partial and in-frame only. The data hold around 160,000 clones, with about 70% observed a single time. Sequenced material: PBMCs. The chain joins TRBV18 to TRBJ2-1; a possible D gene is TRBD2 (6 bases). The sequence came from a woman between 18 and 30 years old in good health and CMV-seropositive. CDR3 DNA sequence: TGTGCCAGCTCGCGGGACTCTACTTGGGGGAATGAGCAGTTCTTC. Translated: CASSRDSTWGNEQFF.